The clone carrying this T cell receptor beta chain was detected only a few times. The sample is drawn from a study of blood T cell repertoires in COVID-19. Study in general: Samples of COVID-19 (acute and convalescent) were obtained from the United States, Italy and Spain.

CDR1 and CDR2 from the germline V gene are SGHTA and FQGNSA. V was clipped by 5 bases and J by 8 bases; unmatched bases: 8. The CDR3 spans 16 residues. In the original processing: How many nucleated cells were present was estimated from reference gene primer amplification. TCRdb keeps only in-frame clones here, not all; method: immunoSEQ multiplex PCR. V, J and clone size are those of that table, while D and trimming were read from the DNA. The sample lists some 70,000 clones, 81% occurring once. This rearrangement joins TRBV7-2 to TRBJ2-1; 14 bases are shared with TRBD2. The sequence was collected from a woman in her 70s with acute or convalescent COVID-19. Sequencing was carried out using peripheral blood. Here the CDR3 DNA reads TGTGCCAGCAGCCTGCGGACTAGCGGGGGGTCCTATGAGCAGTTCTTC. It yields the protein CASSLRTSGGSYEQFF.